Presented here are 8 T cell receptor beta chains from one specimen sequenced in a study of T cell responses to AZD1222 COVID-19 vaccine. Here immunoSEQ multiplex PCR was the method, and the copy in TCRdb shows in-frame clones only, minus some. The repertoire has some 130,000 clones, 70% to 90% of them found once; the top ten carry around 20%. The sample was peripheral blood, taken on day 0 of AZD1222 vaccination. Receptors originate from an adult in good health.

The chain joins TRBV6-5 to TRBJ1-6, with TRBD1 matching 8 bases. V lost 2 bases and J lost 7; bases outside the gene matches: 4. Germline assignment: CDR1 MNHEY and CDR2 SVGAGI. The CDR3 runs to 15 residues. CDR3 nucleotide sequence: TGTGCCAGCAGTTACGGCAACAGGGGGAATTCACCCCTCCACTTT. It yields the protein CASSYGNRGNSPLHF.

The V gene is TRBV29-1, the J gene TRBJ2-2; 8 nucleotides line up with TRBD2. The CDR3 consists of 15 residues. Germline V gene data show CDR1 as SQVTM and CDR2 as ANQGSEA. CDR3 region: CRAGGVSGDTGELFF. The CDR3 DNA sequence: TGCCGCGCCGGGGGGGTAAGCGGGGACACCGGGGAGCTGTTTTTT.

The rearrangement links TRBV7-9 to TRBJ1-4; no clear D gene. In germline, CDR1 is SEHNR, CDR2 FQNEAQ (reference sequence). V gave up 6 bases and J gave up 5 bases, with 16 bases separating them. The CDR3 loop spans 15 amino acids. Written as DNA, the CDR3 is TGTGCCAGCAGATCGGCCTTGGCGGGGAATGAAAAACTGTTTTTT. Protein sequence: CASRSALAGNEKLFF.

V and J are TRBV19 and TRBJ1-2, with unresolved D. CDR3 size: 14 residues. CDR1 is LNHDA, CDR2 SQIVND, per germline (reference sequence). V shed 6 bases and J shed 0 bases, with 11 bases lying between them. CDR3 sequence: CASSRGPSNYGYTF. The CDR3 DNA sequence: TGTGCCAGTAGCCGAGGACCCTCTAACTATGGCTACACCTTC.

This clone was detected only once. The chain recombines TRBV5-1 with TRBJ2-7; weak D call: TRBD1 (6 bases). Germline CDR1 SGHRS, CDR2 YFSETQ. This CDR3 comprises 13 residues. The V end was cut by 3 bases, the J end by 7 bases, with 14 bases between. CDR3 sequence reads: CASSYYRAGEQYF. The CDR3 DNA reads as TGCGCCAGCAGCTACTACAGGGCCGGGGAGCAGTACTTC. The full variable domain, with the rest looked up from reference TRBV5-1 and TRBJ2-7, is KAGVTQTPRYLIKTRGQQVTLSCSPISGHRSVSWYQQTPGQGLQFLFEYFSETQRNKGNFPGRFSGRQFSNSRSEMNVSTLELGDSALYLCASSYYRAGEQYFGPGTRLTVT.

The rearrangement uses TRBV5-1 and TRBJ1-1, with TRBD1 matching over 11 bases. V shed 4 bases and J 5 bases; nucleotides not matched to a gene: 4. The CDR3 has 14 residues. In germline, CDR1 is SGHRS, CDR2 YFSETQ. The CDR3 DNA reads TGCGCCAGCAGCGACGGACAGGGGGCAACTGAAGCTTTCTTT. Translated, it gives CASSDGQGATEAFF.

The gene calls are TRBV28 and TRBJ1-2; D is uncertain. V gave up 5 bases and J gave up 6 bases, with 16 bases separating them. This CDR3 has 14 amino acids. Germline V gene data show CDR1 as MDHEN and CDR2 as SYDVKM. The CDR3 region is CASSPLWRLDGYTF. The CDR3, as DNA: TGTGCCAGCAGTCCCTTGTGGAGGCTAGATGGCTACACCTTC.

This chain links TRBV24-1 with TRBJ2-7; no definite D call. Germline V lookup: CDR1 KGHDR, CDR2 SFDVKD. Trimming left V 4 bases short and J 4 bases short, with 13 bases between. The CDR3 contains 14 residues. The CDR3 region is CATSDQGREYEQYF. CDR3 bases: TGTGCCACCAGTGACCAAGGACGTGAGTACGAGCAGTACTTC.